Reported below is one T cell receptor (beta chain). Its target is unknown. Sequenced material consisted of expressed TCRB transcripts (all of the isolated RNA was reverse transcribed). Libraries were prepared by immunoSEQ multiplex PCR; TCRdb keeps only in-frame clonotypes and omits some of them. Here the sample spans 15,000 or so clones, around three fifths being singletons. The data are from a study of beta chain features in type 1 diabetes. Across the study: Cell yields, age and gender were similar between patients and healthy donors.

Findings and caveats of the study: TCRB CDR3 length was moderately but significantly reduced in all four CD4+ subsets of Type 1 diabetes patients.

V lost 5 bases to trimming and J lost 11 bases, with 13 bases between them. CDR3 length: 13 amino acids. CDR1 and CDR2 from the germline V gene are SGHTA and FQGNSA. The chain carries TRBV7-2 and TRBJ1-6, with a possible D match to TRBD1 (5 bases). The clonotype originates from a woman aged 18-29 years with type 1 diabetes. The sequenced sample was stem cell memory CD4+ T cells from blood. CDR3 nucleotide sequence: TGTGCCAGCAGCGAAGAGACAGTCGCACCCCTCCACTTT. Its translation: CASSEETVAPLHF. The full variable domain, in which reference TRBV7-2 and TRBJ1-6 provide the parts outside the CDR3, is GAGVSQSPSNKVTEKGKDVELRCDPISGHTALYWYRQSLGQGLEFLIYFQGNSAPDKSGLPSDRFSAERTGGSVSTLTIQRTQQEDSAVYLCASSEETVAPLHFGNGTRLTVT.